This T cell receptor (beta chain) originates from a study of CD8 T cells in Susac syndrome. Study as a whole: When blood was collected, patients with Susac syndrome were therapy-naive, were taking corticosteroids, or were receiving intravenous immunoglobulin alone.

Regarding this clonotype: Its antigen is currently unknown.

CDR3 size: 14 residues. The V end lost 2 bases, the J end lost 2 bases, and 11 bases lay between the germline ends. CDR1 and CDR2 (germline): SGDLS, YYNGEE. General observations from the study: The CD4+ T cell repertoires in Susac syndrome did not show any clonal expansion.

RNA was extracted with the RNeasy kit, and a quantity of roughly 0.45 to 1 ug was reverse transcribed using random hexamers. The TCR beta CDR3 was amplified by immunoSEQ multiplex PCR across 54 Vbeta, 13 Jbeta. TCRdb reanalysed the immunoSEQ multiplex PCR reads using MiXCR and keeps one entry per CDR3 protein. This sample has 140,000 to 150,000 distinct CDR3 sequences; 90% to 97% occur once, and the top ten carry 0.065% to 0.095%. The receptor was derived from a human donor with Susac syndrome. Sequenced material: CD4+ T cells from PBMCs. The J gene is TRBJ2-7, the V gene TRBV9; tentatively, D is TRBD2 (6 bases). In DNA, the CDR3 is TGTGCCAGCAGCGTGGGAGGAACTACCTACGAGCAGTACTTC. Residues: CASSVGGTTYEQYF. The complete variable domain, with remaining parts taken from reference TRBV9 and TRBJ2-7, reads DSGVTQTPKHLITATGQRVTLRCSPRSGDLSVYWYQQSLDQGLQFLIQYYNGEERAKGNILERFSAQQFPDLHSELNLSSLELGDSALYFCASSVGGTTYEQYFGPGTRLTVT.